The TCR beta chain under discussion was sequenced for a study of shared clonotypes between healthy human individuals. Some clones are missing from TCRdb's copy, which holds only in-frame ones; the method was immunoSEQ multiplex PCR. The table shows approximately 2.4 million clones, with 90% to 97% occurring only once. The CDR3 consists of 16 residues. V lost 1 base, J lost 1 base, and 13 bases lay in between. The V gene's germline CDR1 is MGHRA and CDR2 YSYEKL. This TCR was sampled from a man aged 18 to 35 in good health. Sequenced: naive CD4+ T cells sorted from blood. Subset reported: CD45RA+ positively selected. V and J are TRBV4-1 and TRBJ2-5; possible D gene TRBD2, 5 bases. The CDR3 is CASSQVWLAFQETQYF. Here the CDR3 DNA reads TGCGCCAGCAGCCAAGTTTGGCTAGCCTTCCAAGAGACCCAGTACTTC.